This TCR beta chain was sequenced for a study of cytomegalovirus exposure and HLA in healthy donors. CDR1 and CDR2 from the germline V gene are MNHEY and SVGAGI. CDR3 length: 16 residues. Trimming left V 0 bases short and J 0 bases short, with 9 bases between. Findings and caveats of the study: A list of roughly 160 TCR beta chains associated with cytomegalovirus was given.

Generated by immunoSEQ multiplex PCR, the TCRdb table keeps only in-frame clones and is missing some. The profile shows 250,000 or so clones, about 88% of them singletons. Points on this clone: The antigen is unknown.

The sequence derives from a man between 18 and 29 years old in good health and CMV-seropositive. The rearrangement uses TRBV6-5 and TRBJ1-3; D is ambiguous. Sequenced: PBMCs. CDR3 in amino acids: CASSYSTPSSGNTIYF. The CDR3 DNA sequence: TGTGCCAGCAGTTACTCGACACCGAGCTCTGGAAACACCATATATTTT.